This TCR beta chain was captured by sequencing in a study of blood T cell repertoires in COVID-19. Study as a whole: Material from acute and convalescent COVID-19 was sourced from the United States, Italy and Spain.

The germline V gene has CDR1 LGHDT and CDR2 YNNKEL (reference sequence). V lost 4 bases, J lost 5 bases, and 9 bases lay in between. CDR3 length: 12 amino acids. The repertoire was sequenced with immunoSEQ multiplex PCR; TCRdb's copy has only in-frame clones and lacks some. The repertoire includes fewer than 350,000 clones, around 86% of them detected once, and approximately 2% sits in the top ten. The sequence was obtained from a woman in her twenties or thirties who had recovered from COVID-19. This chain connects TRBV3-1 (or the pseudogene TRBV3-2) to TRBJ2-7, with a weak D call TRBD1 (6 bases). What was sequenced was peripheral blood. DNA for the CDR3: TGTGCCAGCAGCCCCACAGGGAACGAGCAGTACTTC. This encodes CASSPTGNEQYF.